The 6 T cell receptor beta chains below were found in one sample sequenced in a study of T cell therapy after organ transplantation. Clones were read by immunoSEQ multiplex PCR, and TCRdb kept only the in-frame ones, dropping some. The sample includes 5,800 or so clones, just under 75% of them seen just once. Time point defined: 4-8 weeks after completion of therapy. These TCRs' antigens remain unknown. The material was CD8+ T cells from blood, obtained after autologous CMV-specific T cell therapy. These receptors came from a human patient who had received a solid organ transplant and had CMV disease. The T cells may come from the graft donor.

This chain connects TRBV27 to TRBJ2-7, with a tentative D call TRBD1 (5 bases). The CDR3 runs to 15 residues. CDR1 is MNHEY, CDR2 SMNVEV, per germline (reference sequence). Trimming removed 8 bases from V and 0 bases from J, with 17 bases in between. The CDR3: CASHARGHSSYEQYF. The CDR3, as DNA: TGTGCCAGCCATGCCCGCGGACACAGCTCCTACGAGCAGTACTTC.

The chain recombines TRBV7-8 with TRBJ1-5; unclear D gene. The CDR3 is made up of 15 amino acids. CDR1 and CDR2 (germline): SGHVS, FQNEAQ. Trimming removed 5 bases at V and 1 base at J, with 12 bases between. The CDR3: CASSSRGGSNQPQHF. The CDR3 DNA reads TGTGCCAGCAGCAGCCGGGGAGGAAGCAATCAGCCCCAGCATTTT.

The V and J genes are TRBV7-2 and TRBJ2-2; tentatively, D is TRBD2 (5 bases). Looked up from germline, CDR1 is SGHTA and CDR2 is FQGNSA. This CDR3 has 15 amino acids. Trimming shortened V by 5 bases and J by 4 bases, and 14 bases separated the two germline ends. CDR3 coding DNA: TGTGCCAGCAGCCCGCTCACGGGAATCACCGGGGAGCTGTTTTTT. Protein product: CASSPLTGITGELFF.

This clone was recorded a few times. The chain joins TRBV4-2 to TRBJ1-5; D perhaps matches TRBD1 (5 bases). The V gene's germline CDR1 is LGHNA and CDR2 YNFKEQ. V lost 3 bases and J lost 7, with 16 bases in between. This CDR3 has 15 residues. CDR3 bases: TGTGCCAGCAGCCATGATCGGGACCCCGGACAGCCCCAGCATTTT. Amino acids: CASSHDRDPGQPQHF.

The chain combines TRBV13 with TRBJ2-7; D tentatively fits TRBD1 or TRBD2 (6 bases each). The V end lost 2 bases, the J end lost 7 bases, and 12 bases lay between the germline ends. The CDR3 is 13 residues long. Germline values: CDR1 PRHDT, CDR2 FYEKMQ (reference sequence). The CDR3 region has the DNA TGTGCCAGCAGCTTAAGGGGGGCCGGGGAGCAGTACTTC. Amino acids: CASSLRGAGEQYF.

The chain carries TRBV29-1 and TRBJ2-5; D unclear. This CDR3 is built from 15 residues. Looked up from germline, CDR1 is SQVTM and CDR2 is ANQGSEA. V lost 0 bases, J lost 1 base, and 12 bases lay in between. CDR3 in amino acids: CSVEEGWRSQETQYF. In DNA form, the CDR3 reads TGCAGCGTTGAAGAGGGGTGGCGGTCCCAAGAGACCCAGTACTTC. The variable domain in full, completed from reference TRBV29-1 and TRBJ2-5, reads SAVISQKPSRDICQRGTSLTIQCQVDSQVTMMFWYRQQPGQSLTLIATANQGSEATYESGFVIDKFPISRPNLTFSTLTVSNMSPEDSSIYLCSVEEGWRSQETQYFGPGTRLLVL.